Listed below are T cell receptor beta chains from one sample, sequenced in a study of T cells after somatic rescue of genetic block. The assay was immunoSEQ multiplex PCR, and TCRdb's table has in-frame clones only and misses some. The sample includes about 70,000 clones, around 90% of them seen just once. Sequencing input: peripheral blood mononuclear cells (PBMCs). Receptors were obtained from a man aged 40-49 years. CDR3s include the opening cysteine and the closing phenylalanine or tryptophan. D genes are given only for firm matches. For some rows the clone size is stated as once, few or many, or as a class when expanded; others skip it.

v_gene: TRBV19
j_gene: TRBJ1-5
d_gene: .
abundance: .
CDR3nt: TGTGCCAGTAGTATAGGCCCGTTGAGGGCGGATAGCAATCAGCCCCAGCATTTT
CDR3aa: CASSIGPLRADSNQPQHF

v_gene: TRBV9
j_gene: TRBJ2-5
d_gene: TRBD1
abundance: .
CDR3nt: TGTGCCAGCAGCGTAGGGCCGGGACAGGGTCTAGAGACCCAGTACTTC
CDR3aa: CASSVGPGQGLETQYF

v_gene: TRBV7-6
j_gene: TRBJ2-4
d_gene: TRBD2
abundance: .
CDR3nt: TGTGCCAGCAGCTTAGGGCGGGAGTACATTCAGTACTTC
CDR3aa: CASSLGREYIQYF

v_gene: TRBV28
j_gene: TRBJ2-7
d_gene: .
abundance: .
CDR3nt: TGTGCCAGCAGTCAGGGGAGGTTATACGAGCAGTACTTC
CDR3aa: CASSQGRLYEQYF

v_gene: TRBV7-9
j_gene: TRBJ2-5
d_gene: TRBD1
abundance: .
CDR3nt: TGTGCCAGCAGCCAGCTAGGGACAGCCCAAGAGACCCAGTACTTC
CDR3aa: CASSQLGTAQETQYF

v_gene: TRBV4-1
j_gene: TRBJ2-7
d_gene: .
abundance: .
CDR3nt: TGCGCCAGCAGCCAAGATAGGGGGGTGAGGTCCGAGCAGTACTTC
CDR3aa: CASSQDRGVRSEQYF

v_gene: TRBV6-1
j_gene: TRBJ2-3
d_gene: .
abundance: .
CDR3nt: TGTGCCAGCAGTCCCAGGACCCAAAGCACAGATACGCAGTATTTT
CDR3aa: CASSPRTQSTDTQYF

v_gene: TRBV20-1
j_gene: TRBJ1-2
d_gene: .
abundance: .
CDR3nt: TGCAGTGCTAGAGGGTATGGCTACACCTTC
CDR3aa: CSARGYGYTF

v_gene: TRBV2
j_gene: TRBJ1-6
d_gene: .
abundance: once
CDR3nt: TGTGCCAGCAGTGAATTGGCATCAGGGGATTCACCCCTCCACTTT
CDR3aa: CASSELASGDSPLHF

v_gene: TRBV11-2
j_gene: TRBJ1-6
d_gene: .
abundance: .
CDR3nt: TGTGCCAGCAGCCCGCGACAGGCTTCACCCCTCCACTTT
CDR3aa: CASSPRQASPLHF

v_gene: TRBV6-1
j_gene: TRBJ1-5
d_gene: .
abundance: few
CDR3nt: TGTGCCAGCAGTGAAGGGATGGGGCAGGGAGGACAGCCCCAGCATTTT
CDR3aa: CASSEGMGQGGQPQHF

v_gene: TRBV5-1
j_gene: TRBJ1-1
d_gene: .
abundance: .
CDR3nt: TGCGCCAGCAGCTTGGTGGGGCAGGGTGGGACTGAAGCTTTCTTT
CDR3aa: CASSLVGQGGTEAFF

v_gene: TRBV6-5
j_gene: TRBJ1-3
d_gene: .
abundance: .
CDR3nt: TGTGCCAGCAGCCGCGGCGGTGGAAACACCATATATTTT
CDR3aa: CASSRGGGNTIYF

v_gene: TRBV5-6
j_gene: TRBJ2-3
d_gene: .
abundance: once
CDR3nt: TGTGCCAGCAGCTTGGCCGGGGCTAGCACAGATACGCAGTATTTT
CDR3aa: CASSLAGASTDTQYF

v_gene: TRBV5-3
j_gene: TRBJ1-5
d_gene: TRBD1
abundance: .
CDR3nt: TGTGCCAGAAGCCTAGACAGGGAGGGGGGCCAGCCCCAGCATTTT
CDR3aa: CARSLDREGGQPQHF

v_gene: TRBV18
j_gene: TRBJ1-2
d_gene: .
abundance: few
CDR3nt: TGTGCCAGCTCACCAGGGGGAGTCTATGGCTACACCTTC
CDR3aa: CASSPGGVYGYTF

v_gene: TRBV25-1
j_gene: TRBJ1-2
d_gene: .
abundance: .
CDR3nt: TGTGCCAGCGCCACGGGACTCCAGAGCTACACCTTC
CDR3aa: CASATGLQSYTF

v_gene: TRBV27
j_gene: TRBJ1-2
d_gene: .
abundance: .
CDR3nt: TGTGCCAGCAGGCCAACGGGGGCCAGGAGCTACACCTTC
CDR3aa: CASRPTGARSYTF

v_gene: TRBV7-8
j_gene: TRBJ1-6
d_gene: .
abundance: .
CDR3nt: TGTGCCAGCAGCGCCAAGACAGGTTCTCTTTATAATTCACCCCTCCACTTT
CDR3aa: CASSAKTGSLYNSPLHF

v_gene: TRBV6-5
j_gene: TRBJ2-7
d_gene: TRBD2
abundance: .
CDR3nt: TGTGCCAGCACTAGCGGTCTAGGGGTCGAGCAGTACTTC
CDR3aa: CASTSGLGVEQYF

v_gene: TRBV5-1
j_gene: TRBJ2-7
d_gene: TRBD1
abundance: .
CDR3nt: TGCGCCTCCCAAACAGGGACAGGGGGCTCCTACGAGCAGTACTTC
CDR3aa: CASQTGTGGSYEQYF

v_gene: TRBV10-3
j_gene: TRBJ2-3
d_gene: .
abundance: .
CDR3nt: TGTGCCATAACAGGGTCAGCAGATACGCAGTATTTT
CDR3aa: CAITGSADTQYF

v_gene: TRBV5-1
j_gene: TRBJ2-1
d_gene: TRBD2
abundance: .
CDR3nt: TGCGCCAGCAGCCCGGGACTAGCGGGGGAGTTAACCAATGAGCAGTTCTTC
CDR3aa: CASSPGLAGELTNEQFF

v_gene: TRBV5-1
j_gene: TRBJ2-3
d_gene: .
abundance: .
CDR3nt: TGCGCCAGCAGCCCCTCGTGGGGGACTTCTTCCACAGATACGCAGTATTTT
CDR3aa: CASSPSWGTSSTDTQYF

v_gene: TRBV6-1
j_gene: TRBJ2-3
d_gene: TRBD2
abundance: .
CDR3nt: TGTGCCAGCAGTGAACTTAGCGGGGGGGCCGGCACAGATACGCAGTATTTT
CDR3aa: CASSELSGGAGTDTQYF

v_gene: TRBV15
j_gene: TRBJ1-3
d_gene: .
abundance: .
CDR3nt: TGTGCCACCAGCAGCGGCCTCTCTGGAAACACCATATATTTT
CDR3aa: CATSSGLSGNTIYF

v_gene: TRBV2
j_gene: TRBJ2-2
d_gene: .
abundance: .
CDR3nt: TGTGCCAGCAGTGCGGACAGTGTGACCGGGGAGCTGTTTTTT
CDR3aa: CASSADSVTGELFF